Shown below are 21 T cell receptor beta chains from a single sample sequenced in a study of T-cell reconstitution after alpha-beta-depleted transplantation in children. Molecular barcoding with unique molecular identifiers was used for the TCRbeta library. A single record per CDR3 protein comes from TCRdb applying MiXCR to the PCR reads. Here the sample spans about 72,000 distinct CDR3 sequences, 6% to 8% being singletons. Material: PBMCs from the stem cell graft donor, obtained from the stem cell graft. The source is a human donor who donated a stem cell graft to a child with acute lymphoblastic leukemia.

The sample holds many counts of this clonotype. This sequence joins TRBV4-3 and TRBJ1-1; possible D gene TRBD1, 6 bases. Germline V lookup: CDR1 LGHNA, CDR2 YSLEER. V lost 2 bases and J 7 bases, leaving 14 bases between the germline ends. This CDR3 is built from 14 residues. CDR3 DNA sequence: TGCGCCAGCAGCCAAAATACAGGGAGGGTTGAAGCTTTCTTT. Translated: CASSQNTGRVEAFF.

At least ten counts were recorded for this clonotype. The J gene is TRBJ1-5, the V gene TRBV7-2; 8 nucleotides align to TRBD1. This CDR3 has 15 amino acids. Germline CDR1 reads SGHTA; CDR2 reads FQGNSA. With 2 bases clipped from V and 6 bases from J, the junction kept 6 bases outside the gene matches. The CDR3 spells CASSLSVTGVQPQHF. DNA of the CDR3: TGTGCCAGCAGCTTATCGGTGACAGGGGTTCAGCCCCAGCATTTT.

This clonotype was counted ten times or more. This chain joins TRBV5-1 and TRBJ1-2; D remains unclear. Germline loops: CDR1 SGHRS, CDR2 YFSETQ. This CDR3 contains 14 residues. Between the trimmed V and J ends, which lost 1 base and 3 bases, there was a span of 10 bases. The CDR3 DNA reads TGCGCCAGCAGCTTGAACGGGGAGTACTATGGCTACACCTTC. Translated: CASSLNGEYYGYTF.

In this sample, this clonotype turned up once. A much larger clone lies one base from this, so it may be a read error. The J gene is TRBJ2-3, the V gene TRBV9, with D possibly being TRBD1 or TRBD2 (5 bases each). The CDR3 covers 15 residues. Germline lookup yields CDR1 SGDLS and CDR2 YYNGEE. The chain's CDR3 is CASSATGARTDTQNF. The CDR3 bases are TGTGCCAGCAGCGCGACCGGGGCGCGCACAGATACGCAGAATTTT.

This clonotype has at least ten counts. The rearrangement links TRBV3-1 to TRBJ2-1; 9 bases fit TRBD2. Germline lookup yields CDR1 LGHDT and CDR2 YNNKEL (reference sequence). The CDR3 runs 16 residues. V shed 1 base, J shed 4 bases, and the junction held 5 bases outside the gene matches. The CDR3: CASSQALAGVYNEQFF. CDR3 sequence (DNA): TGTGCCAGCAGCCAAGCCTTAGCGGGGGTTTACAATGAGCAGTTCTTC.

The J gene is TRBJ2-7, the V gene TRBV29-1; TRBD1 aligns across 7 bases. The CDR3 runs to 13 residues. V lost 4 bases, J lost 1 base, and 4 bases stayed unmatched. The germline V gene has CDR1 SQVTM and CDR2 ANQGSEA. The CDR3 sequence is CSVAGGLSYEQYF. The CDR3 region has the DNA TGCAGCGTTGCAGGGGGTCTATCCTACGAGCAGTACTTC.

The chain recombines TRBV10-2 with TRBJ2-3, with 11 bases fitting TRBD2. Germline-derived CDR1 and CDR2 are WSHSY and SAAADI. This CDR3 contains 15 residues. After removal of 4 bases from V and 4 bases from J, the junction contained 4 bases not matched to a gene. The CDR3 DNA sequence: TGCGCCAGCAGTGTATTTAGCGGGAGGGCAGATACGCAGTATTTT. Translating it yields CASSVFSGRADTQYF.

In this sample, this clonotype turned up many times. The rearrangement joins TRBV5-1 to TRBJ2-2, with D unclear. Germline V gene lookup returns CDR1 SGHRS and CDR2 YFSETQ. V shed 0 bases and J shed 5 bases, with 8 bases lying between them. This CDR3 contains 14 residues. CDR3 in amino acids: CASSLAVGTGELFF. The DNA for the CDR3 is TGCGCCAGCAGCTTGGCCGTCGGTACCGGGGAGCTGTTTTTT.

This clonotype was seen many times. The chain carries TRBV12-3 or TRBV12-4 and TRBJ2-7; D unclear. This CDR3 region has 13 residues. V was trimmed by 3 bases and J by 1 base, leaving 7 bases between them. CDR3 protein: CASSFLESYEQYF. The CDR3 DNA follows: TGTGCCAGCAGTTTTCTAGAGTCCTACGAGCAGTACTTC.

This clonotype has more than one count but fewer than ten. The chain links TRBV3-1 to TRBJ2-7; the D gene is possibly TRBD2 (6 bases). This CDR3 is 15 amino acids long. V shed 1 base and J shed 3 bases, with 13 bases lying between them. In germline, CDR1 is LGHDT, CDR2 YNNKEL (reference sequence). This chain's CDR3 is CASSQGRGIGYEQYF. The CDR3 nucleotides read TGTGCCAGCAGCCAAGGTCGGGGGATTGGCTACGAGCAGTACTTC.

This clonotype was counted ten times or more. This sequence joins TRBV27 and TRBJ1-4, with TRBD1 identical over 7 bases. In germline, CDR1 is MNHEY, CDR2 SMNVEV (reference sequence). V shed 4 bases and J 0 bases; nucleotides not matched to a gene: 8. This CDR3 contains 17 residues. DNA for the CDR3: TGTGCCAGCAGTTCCTTGACCACAGGGGCAACTAATGAAAAACTGTTTTTT. This sequence encodes CASSSLTTGATNEKLFF.

This clonotype has a handful of counts. The V and J genes are TRBV12-3 or TRBV12-4 and TRBJ2-7, with 8 nucleotides matching TRBD1. J was trimmed by 3 bases and V by 7 bases; bases with no gene match: 8. The CDR3 spans 14 residues. As DNA, the CDR3 is TGTGCCAGCACCTTCGACAGGGGCGGCTACGAGCAGTACTTC. Translating gives CASTFDRGGYEQYF.

This clonotype was counted ten times or more. The rearrangement uses TRBV10-2 and TRBJ2-7, with D uncertain. CDR1 and CDR2 from the germline V gene are WSHSY and SAAADI. The V and J ends lost 0 bases and 3 bases respectively, with 15 bases between them. The CDR3 is 16 amino acids. The CDR3, as DNA: TGCGCCAGCAGTGAGTCGAGGATTGGCAGCAACTACGAGCAGTACTTC. Protein sequence: CASSESRIGSNYEQYF.

This clonotype was seen ten or more times. The chain links TRBV12-3 or TRBV12-4 to TRBJ2-5; no clear D. The CDR3 contains 11 residues. V was clipped by 6 bases and J by 4 bases, with 6 bases between them. The CDR3 DNA follows: TGTGCCAGCAGCCTTTCAGAGACCCAGTACTTC. Protein: CASSLSETQYF.

In this sample, this clonotype turned up many times. This chain joins TRBV25-1 and TRBJ1-2, with D tentatively TRBD1 (6 bases). Deletions cut 3 bases from V and 6 bases from J, with 17 bases between. The germline V gene has CDR1 MGHDK and CDR2 SYGVNS. The CDR3 covers 15 residues. Here the CDR3 reads CASSEGQSWGHGYTF. CDR3 nucleotides: TGTGCCAGCAGTGAGGGGCAATCCTGGGGGCATGGCTACACCTTC.

The sample holds many counts of this clonotype. V is TRBV29-1 and J is TRBJ2-3; no clear D. V shed 1 base and J shed 1 base, with 3 bases lying between them. The germline CDR1 and CDR2 sequences are SQVTM and ANQGSEA. The CDR3 runs 12 residues. The chain's CDR3 is CSVEGRTDTQYF. The CDR3 DNA reads TGCAGCGTTGAAGGGCGCACAGATACGCAGTATTTT.

This clonotype has a count of ten or more. The chain is built from TRBV19 and TRBJ1-6; 7 nucleotides match TRBD1. The V gene's germline CDR1 is LNHDA and CDR2 SQIVND (reference sequence). The CDR3 totals 15 residues. V shed 5 bases, J shed 14 bases, and the junction held 15 bases outside the gene matches. The CDR3 sequence is CASSSQQGRRQALHF. DNA of the CDR3: TGTGCCAGTAGTTCCCAACAGGGGCGCCGTCAGGCCCTCCACTTT.

About this clonotype: Given a much more abundant clone one base away, this may be a read error. The V call is TRBV7-3, the J call TRBJ2-3; possibly TRBD2 for D (6 bases). The CDR3 is 15 amino acids. V was shortened by 5 bases and J by 2 bases, with 14 bases between the two germline ends. CDR1 is SGHTA and CDR2 is FQGTGA in the germline V gene. The CDR3 region has the DNA TGTGCCAGCAGCCCGACTAGTCTTCCCACAGATACGCAGTATTTT. Residues: CASSPTSLPTDTQYF.

This clonotype was seen only a few times. V usage is TRBV18 and J usage is TRBJ1-1, with a weak D call TRBD1 (5 bases). Deletions cut 6 bases from V and 2 bases from J, with 16 bases between. The CDR3 runs 15 residues. Looked up from germline, CDR1 is KGHSH and CDR2 is LQKENI. This CDR3 is CASSLLDGQNTEAFF. CDR3 sequence (DNA): TGTGCCAGCTCCCTTTTGGACGGACAAAACACTGAAGCTTTCTTT. Supplemented by reference TRBV18 and TRBJ1-1, the full variable domain reads NAGVMQNPRHLVRRRGQEARLRCSPMKGHSHVYWYRQLPEEGLKFMVYLQKENIIDESGMPKERFSAEFPKEGPSILRIQQVVRGDSAAYFCASSLLDGQNTEAFFGQGTRLTVV.

This clonotype was found many times. Its ends do not fully match the called genes, so a read error is possible. The chain is built from TRBV7-9 and TRBJ2-3; no clear D. Germline CDR1 SEHNR, CDR2 FQNEAQ (reference sequence). The CDR3 loop spans 13 amino acids. The CDR3 DNA sequence: TGTGCCAGTAGCTTCTGGGGCACAGATACGCAGTATTTT. Protein: CASSFWGTDTQYF. Full variable domain (rest looked up from reference TRBV7-9 and TRBJ2-3): DTGVSQNPRHKITKRGQNVTFRCDPISEHNRLYWYRQTLGQGPEFLTYFQNEAQLEKSRLLSDRFSAERPKGSFSTLEIQRTEQGDSAMYLCASSFWGTDTQYFGPGTRLTVL.

At least ten counts were recorded for this clonotype. V usage is TRBV7-9 and J usage is TRBJ2-1, with TRBD1 identical over 9 bases. This CDR3 spans 15 amino acids. Germline V gene lookup returns CDR1 SEHNR and CDR2 FQNEAQ (reference sequence). Germline trimming cut 1 base from V and 8 bases from J; bases unmatched to any gene: 6. The CDR3 spells CASSLGDRVGDEQFF. As DNA, the CDR3 is TGTGCCAGCAGCTTAGGGGACAGGGTAGGAGATGAGCAGTTCTTC.